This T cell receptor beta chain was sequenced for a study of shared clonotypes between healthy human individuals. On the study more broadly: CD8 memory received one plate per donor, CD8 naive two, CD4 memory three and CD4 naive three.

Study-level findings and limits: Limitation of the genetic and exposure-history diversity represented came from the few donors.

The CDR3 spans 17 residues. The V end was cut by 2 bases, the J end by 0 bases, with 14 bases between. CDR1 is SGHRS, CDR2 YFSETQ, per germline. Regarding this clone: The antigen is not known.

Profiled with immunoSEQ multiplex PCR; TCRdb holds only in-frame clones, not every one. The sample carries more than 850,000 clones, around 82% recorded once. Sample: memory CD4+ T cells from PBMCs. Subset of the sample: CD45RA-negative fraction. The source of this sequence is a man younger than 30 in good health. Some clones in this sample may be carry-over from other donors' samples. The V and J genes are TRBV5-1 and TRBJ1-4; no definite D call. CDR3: CASSLSLTGPTNEKLFF. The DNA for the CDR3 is TGCGCCAGCAGCTTAAGTTTGACCGGCCCAACTAATGAAAAACTGTTTTTT.